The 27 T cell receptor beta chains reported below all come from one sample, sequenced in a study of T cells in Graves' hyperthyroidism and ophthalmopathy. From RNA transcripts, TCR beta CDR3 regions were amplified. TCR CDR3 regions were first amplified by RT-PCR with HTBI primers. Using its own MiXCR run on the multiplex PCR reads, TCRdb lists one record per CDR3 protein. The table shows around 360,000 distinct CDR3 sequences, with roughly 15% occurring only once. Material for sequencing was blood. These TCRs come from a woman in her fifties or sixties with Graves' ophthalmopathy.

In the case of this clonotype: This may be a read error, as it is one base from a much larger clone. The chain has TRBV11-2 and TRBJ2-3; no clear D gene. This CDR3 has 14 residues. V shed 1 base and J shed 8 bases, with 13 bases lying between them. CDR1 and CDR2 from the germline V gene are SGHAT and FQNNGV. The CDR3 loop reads CASSLVVGASTQYF. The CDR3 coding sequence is TGTGCCAGCAGCTTAGTTGTCGGTGCGAGTACGCAGTATTTT.

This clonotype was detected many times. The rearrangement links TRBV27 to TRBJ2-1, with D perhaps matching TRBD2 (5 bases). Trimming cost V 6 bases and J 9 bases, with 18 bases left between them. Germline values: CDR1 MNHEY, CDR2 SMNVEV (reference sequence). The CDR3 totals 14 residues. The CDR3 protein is CASSSSLSVGEQFF. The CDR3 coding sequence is TGTGCCAGCAGCTCTTCCCTTAGCGTTGGTGAGCAGTTCTTC.

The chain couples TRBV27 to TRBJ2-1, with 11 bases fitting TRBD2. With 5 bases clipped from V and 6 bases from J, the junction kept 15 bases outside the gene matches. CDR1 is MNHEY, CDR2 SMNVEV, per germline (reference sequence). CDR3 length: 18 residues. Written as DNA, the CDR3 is TGTGCCAGCAGTCAGACTAGCGGGATTCTGGTTTCCGGCAATGAGCAGTTCTTC. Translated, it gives CASSQTSGILVSGNEQFF.

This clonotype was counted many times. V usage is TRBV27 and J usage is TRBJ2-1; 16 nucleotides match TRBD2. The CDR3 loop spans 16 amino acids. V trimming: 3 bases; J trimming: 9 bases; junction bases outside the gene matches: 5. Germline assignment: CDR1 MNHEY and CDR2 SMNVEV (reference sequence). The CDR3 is CASSLPGLAGGSEQFF. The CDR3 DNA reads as TGTGCCAGCAGTTTGCCGGGACTAGCGGGAGGGAGTGAGCAGTTCTTC.

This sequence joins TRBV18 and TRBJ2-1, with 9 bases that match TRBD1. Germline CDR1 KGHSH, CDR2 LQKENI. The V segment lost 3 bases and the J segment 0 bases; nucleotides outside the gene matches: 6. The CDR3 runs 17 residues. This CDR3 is CASSPTGTGSSYNEQFF. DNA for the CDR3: TGTGCCAGCTCACCTACCGGGACAGGGAGCTCCTACAATGAGCAGTTCTTC.

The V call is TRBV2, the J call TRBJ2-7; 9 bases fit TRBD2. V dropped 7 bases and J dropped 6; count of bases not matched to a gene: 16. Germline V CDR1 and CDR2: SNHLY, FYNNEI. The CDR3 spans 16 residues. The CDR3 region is CASTPPLAGRMGEQYF. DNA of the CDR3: TGTGCCAGCACCCCCCCCCTAGCGGGGCGAATGGGCGAGCAGTACTTC.

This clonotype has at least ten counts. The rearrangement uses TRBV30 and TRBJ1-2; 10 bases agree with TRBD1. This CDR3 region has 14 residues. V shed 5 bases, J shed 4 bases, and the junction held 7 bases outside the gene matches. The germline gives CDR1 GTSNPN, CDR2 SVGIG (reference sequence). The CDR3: CAWCPGQGFYGYTF. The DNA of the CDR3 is TGTGCCTGGTGCCCGGGACAGGGGTTCTATGGCTACACCTTC.

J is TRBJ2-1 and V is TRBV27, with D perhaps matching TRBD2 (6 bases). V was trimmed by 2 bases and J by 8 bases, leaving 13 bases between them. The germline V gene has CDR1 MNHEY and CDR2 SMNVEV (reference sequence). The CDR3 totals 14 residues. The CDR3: CASSLTGTVDEQFF. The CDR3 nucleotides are TGTGCCAGCAGTTTAACCGGGACTGTCGATGAGCAGTTCTTC.

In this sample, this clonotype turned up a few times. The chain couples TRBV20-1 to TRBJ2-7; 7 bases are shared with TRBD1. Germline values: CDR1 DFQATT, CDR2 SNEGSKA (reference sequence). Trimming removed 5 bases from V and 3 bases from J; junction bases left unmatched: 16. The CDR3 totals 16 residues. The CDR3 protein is CSASKGNRDSLYEQYF. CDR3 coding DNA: TGCAGTGCTTCTAAGGGGAACCGGGACAGCCTCTACGAGCAGTACTTC.

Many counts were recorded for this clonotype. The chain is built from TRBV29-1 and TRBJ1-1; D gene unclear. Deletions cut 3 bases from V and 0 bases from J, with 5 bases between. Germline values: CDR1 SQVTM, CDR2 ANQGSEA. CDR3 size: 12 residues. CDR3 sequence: CSVDSLNTEAFF. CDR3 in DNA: TGCAGCGTTGACAGCTTGAACACTGAAGCTTTCTTT.

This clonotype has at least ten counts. The CDR3 DNA sequence: TGCAGCGGCGGCTTGAACACTGAAGCTTTCTTT. It specifies CSGGLNTEAFF. The chain carries TRBV29-1 and TRBJ1-1; D is unclear. The CDR3 runs to 11 residues. V was trimmed by 7 bases and J by 0 bases, leaving 6 bases between them. Germline loops: CDR1 SQVTM, CDR2 ANQGSEA.

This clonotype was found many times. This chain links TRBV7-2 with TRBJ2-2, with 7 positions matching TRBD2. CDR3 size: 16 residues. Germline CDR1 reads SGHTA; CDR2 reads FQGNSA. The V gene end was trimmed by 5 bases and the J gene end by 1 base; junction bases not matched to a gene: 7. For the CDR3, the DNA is TGTGCCAGCAGCCTCCCCCCGGGAGGGAACACCGGGGAGCTGTTTTTT. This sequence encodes CASSLPPGGNTGELFF. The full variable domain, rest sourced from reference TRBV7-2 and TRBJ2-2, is GAGVSQSPSNKVTEKGKDVELRCDPISGHTALYWYRQSLGQGLEFLIYFQGNSAPDKSGLPSDRFSAERTGGSVSTLTIQRTQQEDSAVYLCASSLPPGGNTGELFFGEGSRLTVL.

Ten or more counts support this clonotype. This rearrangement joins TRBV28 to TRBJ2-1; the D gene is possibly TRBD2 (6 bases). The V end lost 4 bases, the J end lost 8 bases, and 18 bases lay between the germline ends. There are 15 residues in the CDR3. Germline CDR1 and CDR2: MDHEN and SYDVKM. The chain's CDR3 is CASSSWAGRADEQFF. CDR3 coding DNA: TGTGCCAGCAGTTCGTGGGCGGGAAGGGCGGATGAGCAGTTCTTC.

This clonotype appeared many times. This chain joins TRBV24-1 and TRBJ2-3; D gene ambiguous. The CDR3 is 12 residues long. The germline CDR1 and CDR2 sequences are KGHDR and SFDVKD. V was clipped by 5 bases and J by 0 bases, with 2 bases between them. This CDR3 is CATSVSTDTQYF. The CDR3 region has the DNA TGTGCCACCAGTGTTAGCACAGATACGCAGTATTTT.

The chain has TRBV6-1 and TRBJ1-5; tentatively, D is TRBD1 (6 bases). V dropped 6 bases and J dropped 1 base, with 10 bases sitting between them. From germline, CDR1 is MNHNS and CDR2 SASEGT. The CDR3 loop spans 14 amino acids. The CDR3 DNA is TGTGCCAGCAGCACCGACAGGAGCAATCAGCCCCAGCATTTT. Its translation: CASSTDRSNQPQHF.

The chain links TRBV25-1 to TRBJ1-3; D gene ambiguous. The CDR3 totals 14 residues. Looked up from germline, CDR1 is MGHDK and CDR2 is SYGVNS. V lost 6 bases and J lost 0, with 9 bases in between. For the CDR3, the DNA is TGTGCCAGCAGGGGTTTGAACTCTGGAAACACCATATATTTT. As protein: CASRGLNSGNTIYF.

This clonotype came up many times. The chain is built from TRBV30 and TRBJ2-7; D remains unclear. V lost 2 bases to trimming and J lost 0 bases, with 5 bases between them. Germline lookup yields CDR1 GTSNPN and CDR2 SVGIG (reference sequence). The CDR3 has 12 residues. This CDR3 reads CAWSMSSYEQYF. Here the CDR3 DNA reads TGTGCCTGGAGTATGAGCTCCTACGAGCAGTACTTC. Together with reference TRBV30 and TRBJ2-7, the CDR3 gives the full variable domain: SQTIHQWPATLVQPVGSPLSLECTVEGTSNPNLYWYRQAAGRGLQLLFYSVGIGQISSEVPQNLSASRPQDRQFILSSKKLLLSDSGFYLCAWSMSSYEQYFGPGTRLTVT.

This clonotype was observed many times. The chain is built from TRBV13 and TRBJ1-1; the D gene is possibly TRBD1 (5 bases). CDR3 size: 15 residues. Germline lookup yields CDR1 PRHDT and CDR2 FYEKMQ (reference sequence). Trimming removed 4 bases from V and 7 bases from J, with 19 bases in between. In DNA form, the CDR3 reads TGTGCCAGCAGCTCCCTTATGGAGCAGAGGGGTGAAGCTTTCTTT. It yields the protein CASSSLMEQRGEAFF.

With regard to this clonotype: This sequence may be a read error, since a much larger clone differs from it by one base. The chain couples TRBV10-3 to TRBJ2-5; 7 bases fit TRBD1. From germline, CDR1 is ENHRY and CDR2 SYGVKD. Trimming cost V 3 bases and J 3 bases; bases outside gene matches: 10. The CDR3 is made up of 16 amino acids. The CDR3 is CAISDPLGQVEETQYF. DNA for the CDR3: TGTGCCATCAGTGACCCCCTTGGACAGGTAGAAGAGACCCAGTACTTC.

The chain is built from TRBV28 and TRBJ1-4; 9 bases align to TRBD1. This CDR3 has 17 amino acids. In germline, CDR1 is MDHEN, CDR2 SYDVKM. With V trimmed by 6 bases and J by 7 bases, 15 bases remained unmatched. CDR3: CASRGQGPRRSGEKLFF. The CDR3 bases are TGTGCCAGCAGAGGACAGGGGCCCCGTCGTTCCGGTGAAAAACTGTTTTTT.

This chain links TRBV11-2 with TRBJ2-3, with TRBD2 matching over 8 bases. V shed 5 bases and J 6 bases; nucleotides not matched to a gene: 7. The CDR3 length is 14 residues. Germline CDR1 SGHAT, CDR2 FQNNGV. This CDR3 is CASSLTGRADTQYF. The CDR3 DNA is TGTGCCAGCAGCCTCACCGGGAGGGCCGATACGCAGTATTTT.

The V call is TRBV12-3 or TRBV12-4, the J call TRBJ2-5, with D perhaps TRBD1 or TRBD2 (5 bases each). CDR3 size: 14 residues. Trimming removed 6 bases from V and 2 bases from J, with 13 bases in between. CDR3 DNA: TGTGCCAGCAGATCCAGAGGGACGCAAGAGACCCAGTACTTC. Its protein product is CASRSRGTQETQYF.

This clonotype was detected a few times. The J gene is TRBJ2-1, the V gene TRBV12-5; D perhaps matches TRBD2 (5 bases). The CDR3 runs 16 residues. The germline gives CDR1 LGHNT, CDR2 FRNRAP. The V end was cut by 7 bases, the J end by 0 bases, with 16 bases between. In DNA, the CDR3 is TGTGCTAGTGCCCGGACGACTGGGAGCTCCTACAATGAGCAGTTCTTC. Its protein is CASARTTGSSYNEQFF.

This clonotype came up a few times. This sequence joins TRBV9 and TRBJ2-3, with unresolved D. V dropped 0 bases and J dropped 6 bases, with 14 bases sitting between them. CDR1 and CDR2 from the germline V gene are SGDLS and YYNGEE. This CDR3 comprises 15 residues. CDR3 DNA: TGTGCCAGCAGCGTAGGGCCTCTCAGATCGGATACGCAGTATTTT. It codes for CASSVGPLRSDTQYF.

CDR3 sequence (DNA): TGTGCCAGCAGCTTTATCCCCGGGACTAGCGGGAGCTACAATGAGCAGTTCTTC. It is translated as CASSFIPGTSGSYNEQFF. The V and J genes are TRBV7-9 and TRBJ2-1, with TRBD2 matching 14 bases. Per germline, CDR1 SEHNR and CDR2 FQNEAQ (reference sequence). Germline trimming cut 3 bases from V and 3 bases from J; bases unmatched to any gene: 7. The CDR3 length is 18 residues.

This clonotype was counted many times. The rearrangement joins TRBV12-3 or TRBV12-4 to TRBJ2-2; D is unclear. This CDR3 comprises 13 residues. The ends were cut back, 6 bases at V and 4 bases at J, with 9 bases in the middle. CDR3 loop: CASSLGATGELFF. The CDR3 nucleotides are TGTGCCAGCAGCCTAGGTGCCACCGGGGAGCTGTTTTTT.

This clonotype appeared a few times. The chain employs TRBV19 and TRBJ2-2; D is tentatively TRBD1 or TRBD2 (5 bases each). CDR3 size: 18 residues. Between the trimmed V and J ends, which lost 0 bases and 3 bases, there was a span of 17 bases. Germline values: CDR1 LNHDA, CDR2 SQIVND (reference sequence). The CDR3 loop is CASSIDRDPLMHTGELFF. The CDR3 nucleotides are TGTGCCAGTAGTATAGACCGGGACCCCCTTATGCACACCGGGGAGCTGTTTTTT.